These 5 T cell receptor beta chains came from one sample sequenced in a study of shared clonotypes between healthy human individuals. Using immunoSEQ multiplex PCR, the repertoire was profiled, and TCRdb retains in-frame clones only, with some absent. Altogether about 1.1 million clones are present, about 80% being singletons, with the ten largest covering approximately 0.95%. The sequenced material came from memory CD4+ T cells from PBMCs. The subset is: CD45RA-negative fraction. Source of these receptors: a man between 18 and 35 years old in good health. Some clones in this sample may be carry-over from other donors' samples.

In the case of this clone: One base separates it from a far larger clone, so it is likely a read error. The V gene is TRBV10-3, the J gene TRBJ2-5; 13 nucleotides line up with TRBD2. CDR1 and CDR2 from the germline V gene are ENHRY and SYGVKD. V dropped 0 bases and J dropped 3; count of bases not matched to a gene: 1. The CDR3 runs 16 residues. For the CDR3, the DNA is TGTGCCATCAGTGAGTCGGGGACTAGCGGGAAAGAGACCCAGTACTTC. Its protein product is CAISESGTSGKETQYF.

V gene TRBV7-2 combines with J gene TRBJ2-7, with 12 bases lining up with TRBD2. The ends lost 5 bases at V and 6 bases at J; junction bases unmatched: 5. Per the germline V gene, CDR1 is SGHTA and CDR2 is FQGNSA. This CDR3 region has 14 residues. The CDR3 region is CASSPLAGGGEQYF. The CDR3 DNA sequence: TGTGCCAGCAGCCCGCTAGCGGGAGGGGGCGAGCAGTACTTC.

This clone was seen a handful of times. The chain carries TRBV12-5 and TRBJ2-2; TRBD1 agrees at 7 bases. V lost 6 bases to trimming and J lost 3 bases; unmatched junction nucleotides: 10. Germline CDR1 reads LGHNT; CDR2 reads FRNRAP. This CDR3 contains 16 residues. CDR3 DNA sequence: TGTGCTAGTGGGAAGGCCACAGGGGTTGACACCGGGGAGCTGTTTTTT. It translates to CASGKATGVDTGELFF.

This rearrangement joins TRBV4-1 to TRBJ1-2; TRBD1 agrees at 7 bases. The V gene end was trimmed by 6 bases and the J gene end by 6 bases; junction bases not matched to a gene: 4. The CDR3 spans 12 residues. Per the germline V gene, CDR1 is MGHRA and CDR2 is YSYEKL. The CDR3 reads CASRGGRDGYTF. The CDR3 DNA sequence: TGCGCCAGCAGAGGGGGCAGGGATGGCTACACCTTC.

The rearrangement joins TRBV18 to TRBJ2-2; a weak D match, TRBD2 (6 bases). Trimming took off 0 bases at V and 7 bases at J, with 12 bases between the two ends. Per germline, CDR1 KGHSH and CDR2 LQKENI. The CDR3 extends over 15 amino acids. CDR3 protein: CASSPPSGVDGELFF. The CDR3 DNA reads TGTGCCAGCTCACCACCGTCGGGGGTGGACGGGGAGCTGTTTTTT.